In this sample, the clone carrying this T cell receptor beta chain turned up once. Germline V lookup: CDR1 SGHRS, CDR2 YFSETQ. V was pared by 4 bases and J by 6 bases, with 23 bases between. The CDR3 extends over 17 amino acids. The data belong to a study of shared clonotypes between healthy human individuals. Some clones are missing from TCRdb's copy, which holds only in-frame ones; the method was immunoSEQ multiplex PCR. Of approximately 2.1 million clones in the sample, more than 85% are singletons; the top ten hold 0.39%. The receptor comes from a man between 18 and 35 years old in good health. Some clones in this sample may be carry-over from other donors' samples. The material sequenced was naive CD4+ T cells from PBMCs. This sample's subset: CD45RA+ positively selected. The chain couples TRBV5-1 to TRBJ2-1; D could derive from TRBD1 or TRBD2 (5 bases each). CDR3 coding DNA: TGCGCCAGCAGCCTAAACTCAGCCGGGGCCCCGGGCAATGAGCAGTTCTTC. This translates into CASSLNSAGAPGNEQFF.